This paragraph covers one T cell receptor (beta chain) sequence. The protocol was immunoSEQ multiplex PCR, while the TCRdb copy is restricted to in-frame clones and leaves out a portion. This sample has 300,000 to 350,000 clones, with around 87% found just once. The sample is drawn from a study of blood T cell repertoires in COVID-19. Background on the study: COVID-19 samples, acute and convalescent, were from the United States, Italy and Spain. PBMCs, B-cell-depleted T cells, or T cells were the source of the cDNA or gDNA that made up the material.

Trimming cost V 11 bases and J 8 bases, with 15 bases left between them. The CDR3 extends over 11 amino acids. Germline V gene data show CDR1 as ENHRY and CDR2 as SYGVKD. Participants were placed into cohorts based on the clinical history they reported. The chain couples TRBV10-3 to TRBJ1-2; D might be TRBD1 (5 bases). The clonotype was recovered from a woman aged 18 to 35 with acute COVID-19. Specimen: PBMCs or T cells enriched from blood (not recorded which). CDR3 sequence: CAVGASQGYTF. The CDR3 DNA sequence: TGTGCCGTAGGGGCATCGCAGGGCTACACCTTC.